This is a list of T cell receptor beta chains from one sample in a study of T cells in Graves' hyperthyroidism and ophthalmopathy. A single record per CDR3 protein comes from TCRdb applying MiXCR to the multiplex PCR reads. The table shows 300,000 to 400,000 distinct CDR3 sequences, with approximately 13% occurring only once. Specimen: blood. Every receptor here comes from a woman in her late teens or twenties with Graves' hyperthyroidism. Each CDR3 is given with its conserved first and last residue. Fields, in order: V gene, clone size, D gene, J gene, CDR3 DNA, CDR3 protein. A D gene is named only where the DNA matches it firmly. Only some rows state a clone size, as once, few, many or a class for expanded clones.

>TRBV28|many|.|TRBJ2-7
TGTGCCAGCAGTTTATTGGGGCAGCCGGCCTACTCCTACGAGCAGTACTTC
CASSLLGQPAYSYEQYF
>TRBV2|many|.|TRBJ2-5
TGTGCCACAAGTAGCGAGACCCAGTACTTC
CATSSETQYF
>TRBV28|many|.|TRBJ1-2
TGTGCCAGCGGAAACTGGACGGGATACACCTTC
CASGNWTGYTF
>TRBV28|many|TRBD1|TRBJ1-2
TGTGCCAGCGTCGAACAGGGGAAAGGTGGCTACACCTTC
CASVEQGKGGYTF
>TRBV5-1|many|.|TRBJ2-3
TGCGCCAGCAGCTTGGGGGACCTCCACACAGATACGCAGTATTTT
CASSLGDLHTDTQYF
>TRBV18|.|TRBD1|TRBJ2-1
TGTGCCAGCTCACCACAGTATATTCCCGGACAGGGGTGGAATGAGCAGTCCTTC
CASSPQYIPGQGWNEQSF
>TRBV18|many|.|TRBJ2-3
TGTGCCAGCTCGTCGTTAGAGGGTAGCACAGATACGCAGTATTTT
CASSSLEGSTDTQYF
>TRBV6-1|many|.|TRBJ2-1
TGTGCCAGCAGTGCCGCGTACGACCTCTACAATGAGCAGTTCTTC
CASSAAYDLYNEQFF
>TRBV6-2/TRBV6-3|few|.|TRBJ1-2
TGTGCCAGCAGTTACTCCATAGGCAGGGGCTATGGCTACACCTTC
CASSYSIGRGYGYTF
>TRBV28|many|.|TRBJ2-7
TGTGCCAGCAAGGGGTATTCGTTGCCGGAGGCCTACGAGCAGTACTTC
CASKGYSLPEAYEQYF
>TRBV20-1|many|.|TRBJ1-2
TGCAGTGCTAGAGATCGGGCAGGCGATAGCTATGGCTACACCTTC
CSARDRAGDSYGYTF
>TRBV4-1|.|.|TRBJ2-1
TGCGCCAGCAGCCAGGGCCCACAGGGAGGTAACAATGAGCAGTTCTTC
CASSQGPQGGNNEQFF
>TRBV19|many|.|TRBJ1-5
TGTGCCAGTAGTGATCGATTGACGGGCAGCAATCAGCCCCAGCATTTT
CASSDRLTGSNQPQHF
>TRBV9|.|.|TRBJ2-2
TGTGCCAGCAGCGCCCCCGGGACCCGTGGGGAGCTGTTTTTT
CASSAPGTRGELFF
>TRBV7-9|many|TRBD2|TRBJ2-1
TGTGCCAGCAGCTTAGAGGGACTAGCTGGTGAGCAGTTCTTC
CASSLEGLAGEQFF
>TRBV19|.|.|TRBJ2-7
TGTGCCAGTTCCCCCTGGGGGGCCTATATGTGGGAGCAGTACTTC
CASSPWGAYMWEQYF
>TRBV7-3|many|.|TRBJ2-1
TGTGCCAGCAGCTTAAGGGGCGGGATAGGCAATGAGCAGTTCTTC
CASSLRGGIGNEQFF
>TRBV4-2|.|.|TRBJ1-1
TGTGCCAGCGGCCAAGATATTCGGCAGGGGAGGCCGAACACTGAAGCTTTCTTT
CASGQDIRQGRPNTEAFF
>TRBV5-5|many|.|TRBJ2-5
TGTGCCAGCAGCTTGTACGGGGGACAGGAGACCCAGTACTTC
CASSLYGGQETQYF
>TRBV10-3|many|.|TRBJ1-5
TGTGCCATCAGTGCTAATCGGGACACCAAAAATCAGCCCCAGCATTTT
CAISANRDTKNQPQHF
>TRBV2|many|.|TRBJ1-4
TGTGCCAGCCACCGGCAAGATGAAAAACTGTTTTTT
CASHRQDEKLFF
>TRBV30|many|.|TRBJ1-1
TGTGCCTGGATTTCCGGAGCGAACACTGAAGCTTTCTTT
CAWISGANTEAFF
>TRBV18|.|.|TRBJ1-3
TGTGCCAGCTCACTGGGACAACCCTCTGGAGACACCATATATTTT
CASSLGQPSGDTIYF
>TRBV19|.|.|TRBJ2-7
TGTGCCAGTAGCCTTCGGGTGAGCTACGAGCAGTACTTC
CASSLRVSYEQYF
>TRBV13|many|.|TRBJ1-2
TGTGCCAGCAGCTTCCGGGCGGGGAGCAGGAGCTATGGCTACACCTTC
CASSFRAGSRSYGYTF
>TRBV6-5|many|TRBD1|TRBJ1-2
TGTGCCAGCAGTTACTCCGGGACAGCCTATGGCTACACCTTC
CASSYSGTAYGYTF
>TRBV29-1|.|.|TRBJ2-7
TGCAGCGTCAGGGCCACCTCCTACGAGCAGTACTTC
CSVRATSYEQYF
>TRBV6-2/TRBV6-3|.|.|TRBJ2-7
TGTGCCAGCAGGCCCTTCGTTGGATCCTACGAGCAGTACTTC
CASRPFVGSYEQYF
>TRBV5-4|.|TRBD2|TRBJ2-1
TGTGCCAGCAGCTTGGTGGGACTACTCAATGAGCAGTTCTTC
CASSLVGLLNEQFF
>TRBV11-3|many|.|TRBJ2-7
TGTGCCAGCAACCTCGAGGGCGGGTCAGGGTACGAGCAGTACTTC
CASNLEGGSGYEQYF
>TRBV12-3/TRBV12-4|many|.|TRBJ1-2
TGTGCCAGCAGCCTTGCGTCAGGGGAGGGTGGCTACACCTTC
CASSLASGEGGYTF
>TRBV30|many|.|TRBJ1-1
TGTGCCTGGAGTGTTCTCACGGACGGAGAAGCTTTCTTT
CAWSVLTDGEAFF
>TRBV10-1|many|TRBD1|TRBJ2-7
TGCGCCAGCAGTGAGCGGACAGGGGGCTGGAACGAGCAGTACTTC
CASSERTGGWNEQYF
>TRBV11-2|few|.|TRBJ2-3
TGTGCCAGCAGCCGCGGACAGTTTAACACAGATACGCAGTATTTT
CASSRGQFNTDTQYF
>TRBV4-3|few|.|TRBJ2-2
TGCGCCAGCAGCCAAAAGCCGGGGCTAGCGTCCACCGGGGAGCTGTTTTTT
CASSQKPGLASTGELFF
>TRBV6-1|many|.|TRBJ1-6
TGTGCCAGCAGTTTCTCCCGACAGGCGGACTCACCCCTCCACTTT
CASSFSRQADSPLHF
>TRBV19|many|.|TRBJ1-1
TGTGCCAGCCGAACCCTACTGCAGCCTGAAGCTTTCTTT
CASRTLLQPEAFF
>TRBV5-1|few|.|TRBJ2-7
TGCGCCAGCAGCTTGGGACCACAGGATCTTGCTTACTACGAGCAGTACTTC
CASSLGPQDLAYYEQYF
>TRBV11-3|.|.|TRBJ2-1
TGTGCCAGCAGCTCTCACCATTACACGGTCGATGAGCAGTTCTTC
CASSSHHYTVDEQFF
>TRBV9|few|.|TRBJ1-1
TGTGCCAGCAGTGCCCCTTTTGGGGGGGGAACAAACACTGAAGCTTTCTTT
CASSAPFGGGTNTEAFF
>TRBV6-5|many|.|TRBJ1-1
TGTGCCAGTAATGCTCTCTGGGGCACTGAAGCTTTCTTT
CASNALWGTEAFF
>TRBV29-1|.|TRBD1|TRBJ1-2
TGCAGCGTTGATAGTCAGGGGGCGATAAGGGGCTACACCTTC
CSVDSQGAIRGYTF
>TRBV5-1|many|TRBD2|TRBJ2-1
TGCGCCAGCAGCTATTCCCTTAGCGGGGGGGCCGGTGAGCAGTTCTTC
CASSYSLSGGAGEQFF
>TRBV4-1|.|.|TRBJ2-1
TGCGCCAGCAGCCTCTTCCAGGCGGGTCGGGGCAACAATGAGCAGTTCTTC
CASSLFQAGRGNNEQFF
>TRBV18|many|TRBD2|TRBJ2-7
TGTGCCAGCTCACCAGGGACTAGCGGGACAGGCGAGCAGTACTTC
CASSPGTSGTGEQYF
>TRBV29-1|many|TRBD1|TRBJ1-1
TGCAGCGGTGGACAGGGCGTGATTGAAGCTTTCTTT
CSGGQGVIEAFF
>TRBV19|few|.|TRBJ2-1
TGTGCCAGTAGACCTAGCTGGGGACATAATGAGCAGTTCTTC
CASRPSWGHNEQFF
>TRBV5-1|.|.|TRBJ2-5
TGCGCCAGCAGCGATACAGGGCACGAGACCCAGTACTTC
CASSDTGHETQYF